Presented here are 10 T cell receptor beta chains from one specimen sequenced in a study of T cell responses to AZD1222 COVID-19 vaccine. The assay was immunoSEQ multiplex PCR, and TCRdb's table has in-frame clones only and misses some. The sample consists of some 110,000 clones, 85% to 95% of them appearing once. Specimen: peripheral blood, collected on day 0 of AZD1222 vaccination. The receptors stem from an adult in good health.

V is TRBV28 and J is TRBJ2-5, with 7 positions matching TRBD1. V was clipped by 6 bases and J by 0 bases; unmatched bases: 4. The CDR3 is 14 amino acids. Germline lookup yields CDR1 MDHEN and CDR2 SYDVKM. CDR3 protein: CASRTGFHQETQYF. CDR3 coding DNA: TGTGCCAGCAGGACAGGGTTCCACCAAGAGACCCAGTACTTC.

The gene calls are TRBV10-1 and TRBJ2-7; 7 nucleotides line up with TRBD2. There are 16 residues in the CDR3. Germline loops: CDR1 WNHNN, CDR2 SYGVQD (reference sequence). The ends lost 4 bases at V and 2 bases at J; junction bases unmatched: 11. The CDR3: CASSASGAGVAYEQYF. In nucleotides, the CDR3 is TGCGCCAGCAGTGCCTCCGGGGCGGGAGTCGCCTACGAGCAGTACTTC.

The chain links TRBV28 to TRBJ1-5, with D possibly TRBD1 on 5 matching bases. V was clipped by 8 bases and J by 0 bases, with 14 bases between them. The CDR3 has 15 amino acids. The germline CDR1 and CDR2 sequences are MDHEN and SYDVKM. CDR3 residues: CASGAMMYSNQPQHF. CDR3 bases: TGTGCCAGCGGGGCCATGATGTATAGCAATCAGCCCCAGCATTTT.

V gene TRBV14 combines with J gene TRBJ1-3; D ambiguous. The CDR3 spans 13 residues. The V end lost 4 bases, the J end lost 1 base, and 5 bases lay between the germline ends. Germline V gene data show CDR1 as SGHDN and CDR2 as FVKESK. CDR3 loop: CASSRVSGNTIYF. The CDR3 region has the DNA TGTGCCAGCAGCCGCGTATCTGGAAACACCATATATTTT.

This chain uses TRBV19 with TRBJ1-1; D possibly corresponds to TRBD1 (5 bases). The V end lost 1 base, the J end lost 0 bases, and 6 bases lay between the germline ends. The germline gives CDR1 LNHDA, CDR2 SQIVND (reference sequence). The CDR3 totals 14 residues. The CDR3: CASSIGTLNTEAFF. DNA for the CDR3: TGTGCCAGTAGTATAGGGACATTGAACACTGAAGCTTTCTTT. Complete variable domain (other parts from reference TRBV19 and TRBJ1-1): DGGITQSPKYLFRKEGQNVTLSCEQNLNHDAMYWYRQDPGQGLRLIYYSQIVNDFQKGDIAEGYSVSREKKESFPLTVTSAQKNPTAFYLCASSIGTLNTEAFFGQGTRLTVV.

This clone was recorded only once. As DNA, the CDR3 is TGTGCCAGCAGCTTGGAGGCGAGCGGGCACCAATACGAGCAGTACTTC. Residues: CASSLEASGHQYEQYF. The chain carries TRBV5-4 and TRBJ2-7; D is perhaps TRBD2 (6 bases). The CDR3 totals 16 residues. V gave up 0 bases and J gave up 4 bases, with 17 bases separating them. Germline values: CDR1 SGHNT, CDR2 YYREEE (reference sequence).

This clone has only one observation. The V gene is TRBV7-9, the J gene TRBJ1-2; D unresolved. The CDR3 totals 14 residues. V was clipped by 6 bases and J by 2 bases, with 13 bases between them. CDR1 is SEHNR, CDR2 FQNEAQ, per germline (reference sequence). CDR3 protein: CASSPLHLNYGYTF. The CDR3 DNA follows: TGTGCCAGCAGTCCGTTACATCTAAACTATGGCTACACCTTC.

This clone has only one observation. Other DNA sequences in the sample encode the same CDR3. DNA for the CDR3: TGCGCCAGCAGCTTCCCGGGACAGGGTAATGGCTACACCTTC. Translated: CASSFPGQGNGYTF. This chain joins TRBV5-1 and TRBJ1-2; 9 bases are shared with TRBD1. This CDR3 comprises 14 residues. The germline CDR1 and CDR2 sequences are SGHRS and YFSETQ. Trimming took 2 bases from V and 6 from J; bases not matched to a gene: 5. Complete variable domain (other parts from reference TRBV5-1 and TRBJ1-2): KAGVTQTPRYLIKTRGQQVTLSCSPISGHRSVSWYQQTPGQGLQFLFEYFSETQRNKGNFPGRFSGRQFSNSRSEMNVSTLELGDSALYLCASSFPGQGNGYTFGSGTRLTVV.

A few counts support this clone. The rearrangement joins TRBV27 to TRBJ1-5, with 7 bases identical to TRBD1. The J segment lost 8 bases and the V segment lost 5 bases, leaving 9 bases of the junction unmatched. The CDR3 consists of 14 residues. Germline V CDR1 and CDR2: MNHEY, SMNVEV (reference sequence). This chain's CDR3 is CASSLNRGGKPQHF. The DNA of the CDR3 is TGTGCCAGCAGTCTAAACAGGGGTGGGAAGCCCCAGCATTTT.

The chain recombines TRBV9 with TRBJ2-1; D is unclear. Trimming cost V 0 bases and J 8 bases, with 18 bases left between them. This CDR3 spans 16 amino acids. The V gene's germline CDR1 is SGDLS and CDR2 YYNGEE. The CDR3 loop reads CASSVALGLPFDEQFF. Here the CDR3 DNA reads TGTGCCAGCAGCGTAGCTCTAGGGCTACCTTTCGATGAGCAGTTCTTC.